The rows below give T cell receptor beta chains drawn from one sample of a study of blood T cell repertoires in COVID-19. Produced via immunoSEQ multiplex PCR; TCRdb's table is partial and in-frame only. The repertoire holds roughly 300,000 clones, with 89% as singletons. Sequencing was done on a sample of peripheral blood. These receptors were taken from a man between 18 and 35 years old who had recovered from COVID-19. Both conserved end residues are part of each CDR3. The order of the fields is V gene, clone size, D gene, CDR3 length, J gene, CDR3 protein, CDR3 DNA. D genes are given only for firm matches. A row's size may be missing; if present it is once, few, many or a size class.

v_gene: TRBV2; abundance: .; d_gene: TRBD1; len: 13; j_gene: TRBJ1-5; CDR3aa: CASSGGQYQPQHF; CDR3nt: TGTGCCAGCAGTGGGGGACAGTATCAGCCCCAGCATTTT
v_gene: TRBV11-2; abundance: .; d_gene: .; len: 14; j_gene: TRBJ2-1; CDR3aa: CASSQLVIFTEQFF; CDR3nt: TGTGCCAGCAGCCAACTAGTAATCTTCACTGAGCAGTTCTTC
v_gene: TRBV18; abundance: .; d_gene: .; len: 14; j_gene: TRBJ2-5; CDR3aa: CASSPGTLQETQYF; CDR3nt: TGTGCCAGCTCACCAGGGACTCTTCAAGAGACCCAGTACTTC
v_gene: TRBV27; abundance: .; d_gene: .; len: 15; j_gene: TRBJ1-6; CDR3aa: CASSLIDPYNSPLHF; CDR3nt: TGTGCCAGCAGTTTGATAGATCCCTATAATTCACCCCTCCACTTT
v_gene: TRBV11-2; abundance: .; d_gene: .; len: 13; j_gene: TRBJ1-4; CDR3aa: CASSPGGVEKLFF; CDR3nt: TGTGCCAGCAGTCCTGGGGGGGTTGAAAAACTGTTTTTT
v_gene: TRBV21-1; abundance: .; d_gene: .; len: 15; j_gene: TRBJ2-5; CDR3aa: CASSKAERGRETQYF; CDR3nt: TGTGCCAGCAGCAAAGCTGAGAGGGGGCGGGAGACCCAGTACTTC
v_gene: TRBV24-1; abundance: .; d_gene: .; len: 17; j_gene: TRBJ2-2; CDR3aa: CATSDSSGTIYTGELFF; CDR3nt: TGTGCCACCAGTGATTCCTCCGGGACAATATACACCGGGGAGCTGTTTTTT
v_gene: TRBV2; abundance: .; d_gene: TRBD1; len: 15; j_gene: TRBJ2-3; CDR3aa: CASSERGRGTDTQYF; CDR3nt: TGTGCCAGCAGTGAAAGGGGGCGAGGCACAGATACGCAGTATTTT
v_gene: TRBV2; abundance: .; d_gene: TRBD1; len: 17; j_gene: TRBJ1-1; CDR3aa: CASSEVKGGFMNTEAFF; CDR3nt: TGTGCCAGCAGTGAGGTTAAAGGGGGCTTCATGAACACTGAAGCTTTCTTT
v_gene: TRBV2; abundance: .; d_gene: TRBD1; len: 14; j_gene: TRBJ1-4; CDR3aa: CASSVRDSGEKLFF; CDR3nt: TGTGCCAGCAGTGTCCGGGACAGTGGTGAAAAACTGTTTTTT
v_gene: TRBV5-8; abundance: .; d_gene: .; len: 14; j_gene: TRBJ1-2; CDR3aa: CASTTWSGAHGYTF; CDR3nt: TGTGCCAGCACCACTTGGAGCGGGGCCCATGGCTACACCTTC
v_gene: TRBV19; abundance: .; d_gene: TRBD1; len: 13; j_gene: TRBJ1-2; CDR3aa: CASSPDRTYGYTF; CDR3nt: TGTGCCAGTAGCCCGGACAGGACTTATGGCTACACCTTC
v_gene: TRBV25-1; abundance: .; d_gene: .; len: 13; j_gene: TRBJ2-7; CDR3aa: CASSESYSYEQYF; CDR3nt: TGTGCCAGCAGTGAATCTTACTCCTACGAGCAGTACTTC
v_gene: TRBV3-1/TRBV3-2; abundance: .; d_gene: TRBD2; len: 19; j_gene: TRBJ2-3; CDR3aa: CASSQEGRATSGRTDTQYF; CDR3nt: TGTGCCAGCAGCCAAGAAGGTCGGGCAACTAGCGGGAGGACAGATACGCAGTATTTT
v_gene: TRBV3-1/TRBV3-2; abundance: .; d_gene: .; len: 14; j_gene: TRBJ2-2; CDR3aa: CASSQGLGGGELFF; CDR3nt: TGTGCCAGCAGCCAAGGGCTAGGTGGCGGGGAGCTGTTTTTT
v_gene: TRBV7-7; abundance: .; d_gene: TRBD1; len: 13; j_gene: TRBJ1-1; CDR3aa: CASSLGTGTEAFF; CDR3nt: TGTGCTAGCAGCCTCGGGACAGGGACTGAAGCTTTCTTT
v_gene: TRBV11-2; abundance: .; d_gene: TRBD1; len: 16; j_gene: TRBJ1-2; CDR3aa: CASSSWTGGPNYGYTF; CDR3nt: TGTGCCAGCAGCTCATGGACAGGGGGCCCCAACTATGGCTACACCTTC
v_gene: TRBV29-1; abundance: .; d_gene: .; len: 13; j_gene: TRBJ2-3; CDR3aa: CSPASGGTDTQYF; CDR3nt: TGCAGCCCCGCGAGCGGTGGCACAGATACGCAGTATTTT
v_gene: TRBV19; abundance: .; d_gene: TRBD1; len: 15; j_gene: TRBJ2-5; CDR3aa: CASSMPGTGKETQYF; CDR3nt: TGTGCCAGTAGTATGCCCGGGACAGGAAAAGAGACCCAGTACTTC
v_gene: TRBV7-2; abundance: few; d_gene: .; len: 16; j_gene: TRBJ1-5; CDR3aa: CASNRRGRGGDQPQHF; CDR3nt: TGTGCCAGCAACAGACGGGGAAGGGGGGGCGATCAGCCCCAGCATTTT
v_gene: TRBV11-2; abundance: .; d_gene: .; len: 15; j_gene: TRBJ2-3; CDR3aa: CASSLRRQGSNTQYF; CDR3nt: TGTGCCAGCAGCTTGAGAAGGCAGGGGTCAAATACGCAGTATTTT
v_gene: TRBV4-2; abundance: .; d_gene: .; len: 18; j_gene: TRBJ1-1; CDR3aa: CASSNSGSSAAINTEAFF; CDR3nt: TGTGCCAGCAGCAACTCAGGGTCTAGTGCGGCGATAAACACTGAAGCTTTCTTT
v_gene: TRBV19; abundance: .; d_gene: .; len: 14; j_gene: TRBJ2-7; CDR3aa: CASSMGPFNYEQYF; CDR3nt: TGTGCCAGTAGTATGGGGCCATTCAACTACGAGCAGTACTTC
v_gene: TRBV27; abundance: .; d_gene: .; len: 14; j_gene: TRBJ2-6; CDR3aa: CASSSGSGANVLTF; CDR3nt: TGTGCCAGCAGTTCAGGCTCTGGGGCCAACGTCCTGACTTTC
v_gene: TRBV5-1; abundance: .; d_gene: .; len: 16; j_gene: TRBJ1-4; CDR3aa: CASRGGAVSTNEKLFF; CDR3nt: TGCGCCAGCAGGGGAGGAGCTGTATCAACTAATGAAAAACTGTTTTTT
v_gene: TRBV27; abundance: .; d_gene: TRBD1; len: 17; j_gene: TRBJ1-2; CDR3aa: CASSSYPGTGEHYGYTF; CDR3nt: TGTGCCAGCAGTTCCTACCCCGGGACAGGGGAGCACTATGGCTACACCTTC
v_gene: TRBV18; abundance: .; d_gene: TRBD1; len: 14; j_gene: TRBJ2-7; CDR3aa: CASSPWTGPYEQYF; CDR3nt: TGTGCCAGCTCACCCTGGACAGGGCCCTACGAGCAGTACTTC
v_gene: TRBV4-3; abundance: .; d_gene: .; len: 16; j_gene: TRBJ1-2; CDR3aa: CASSQDAPTGVGGYTF; CDR3nt: TGCGCCAGCAGCCAAGATGCCCCGACAGGTGTTGGTGGCTACACCTTC
v_gene: TRBV30; abundance: .; d_gene: .; len: 15; j_gene: TRBJ1-3; CDR3aa: CAWSVMGALGNTIYF; CDR3nt: TGTGCCTGGAGTGTCATGGGGGCGCTGGGAAACACCATATATTTT
v_gene: TRBV19; abundance: .; d_gene: TRBD1; len: 16; j_gene: TRBJ2-1; CDR3aa: CASSIEGTGSYNEQFF; CDR3nt: TGTGCCAGTAGTATAGAGGGGACAGGGAGCTACAATGAGCAGTTCTTC
v_gene: TRBV18; abundance: .; d_gene: TRBD1; len: 16; j_gene: TRBJ1-1; CDR3aa: CASSPGTGVGSTEAFF; CDR3nt: TGTGCCAGCTCACCGGGCACAGGGGTTGGTAGCACTGAAGCTTTCTTT
v_gene: TRBV6-5; abundance: .; d_gene: TRBD1; len: 14; j_gene: TRBJ2-7; CDR3aa: CASRGPGQGYEQYF; CDR3nt: TGTGCCAGCAGGGGGCCGGGACAGGGGTACGAGCAGTACTTC
v_gene: TRBV7-2; abundance: .; d_gene: TRBD1; len: 15; j_gene: TRBJ1-2; CDR3aa: CASSLRIGQVYGYTF; CDR3nt: TGTGCCAGCAGCTTAAGAATTGGACAGGTTTATGGCTACACCTTC
v_gene: TRBV19; abundance: few; d_gene: .; len: 15; j_gene: TRBJ1-2; CDR3aa: CASSIDGVSNYGYTF; CDR3nt: TGTGCCAGTAGTATAGACGGGGTATCTAACTATGGCTACACCTTC
v_gene: TRBV27; abundance: .; d_gene: TRBD1; len: 14; j_gene: TRBJ1-2; CDR3aa: CASSSSGTGYRYTF; CDR3nt: TGTGCCAGCAGTTCCAGCGGGACAGGGTATCGCTACACCTTC
v_gene: TRBV3-1/TRBV3-2; abundance: .; d_gene: TRBD1; len: 14; j_gene: TRBJ1-1; CDR3aa: CASTLGGGDTEAFF; CDR3nt: TGTGCCAGCACCCTAGGAGGGGGCGACACTGAAGCTTTCTTT
v_gene: TRBV19; abundance: .; d_gene: .; len: 15; j_gene: TRBJ2-1; CDR3aa: CASSMMDSWYNEQFF; CDR3nt: TGTGCCAGTAGTATGATGGACTCTTGGTACAATGAGCAGTTCTTC
v_gene: TRBV5-1; abundance: .; d_gene: TRBD1; len: 15; j_gene: TRBJ1-1; CDR3aa: CASGRDSPMNTEAFF; CDR3nt: TGCGCCAGCGGCCGGGACAGCCCTATGAACACTGAAGCTTTCTTT
v_gene: TRBV29-1; abundance: .; d_gene: TRBD2; len: 13; j_gene: TRBJ2-1; CDR3aa: CSVGGGRYNEQFF; CDR3nt: TGCAGCGTTGGTGGCGGGAGGTACAATGAGCAGTTCTTC
v_gene: TRBV2; abundance: .; d_gene: TRBD1; len: 12; j_gene: TRBJ1-2; CDR3aa: CASDGTGNGYTF; CDR3nt: TGTGCCAGCGACGGGACAGGGAATGGCTACACCTTC
v_gene: TRBV7-9; abundance: .; d_gene: TRBD2; len: 15; j_gene: TRBJ2-3; CDR3aa: CASREGLGTTDTQYF; CDR3nt: TGTGCCAGCCGTGAAGGACTAGGGACCACAGATACGCAGTATTTT
v_gene: TRBV18; abundance: .; d_gene: TRBD1; len: 14; j_gene: TRBJ2-5; CDR3aa: CASSPGTGEETQYF; CDR3nt: TGTGCCAGCTCACCAGGGACAGGGGAGGAGACCCAGTACTTC
v_gene: TRBV4-1; abundance: .; d_gene: TRBD1; len: 14; j_gene: TRBJ2-7; CDR3aa: CASSARTGDYEQYF; CDR3nt: TGCGCCAGCAGCGCCCGGACAGGGGACTACGAGCAGTACTTC
v_gene: TRBV27; abundance: .; d_gene: TRBD2; len: 17; j_gene: TRBJ2-7; CDR3aa: CASSSSFSGENFYEQYF; CDR3nt: TGTGCCAGCAGTTCCTCCTTTAGCGGGGAGAACTTCTACGAGCAGTACTTC
v_gene: TRBV21-1; abundance: .; d_gene: .; len: 14; j_gene: TRBJ1-1; CDR3aa: CASSKVGGQIEAFF; CDR3nt: TGTGCCAGCAGCAAAGTAGGCGGACAGATTGAAGCTTTCTTT
v_gene: TRBV7-8; abundance: once; d_gene: .; len: 14; j_gene: TRBJ2-5; CDR3aa: CASSLEGRGETQYF; CDR3nt: TGTGCCAGCAGCTTAGAAGGGAGAGGAGAGACCCAGTACTTC
v_gene: TRBV4-3; abundance: .; d_gene: TRBD2; len: 15; j_gene: TRBJ2-1; CDR3aa: CASSPGLAGSNEQFF; CDR3nt: TGCGCCAGCAGCCCGGGACTAGCGGGGTCGAATGAGCAGTTCTTC
v_gene: TRBV12-3/TRBV12-4; abundance: .; d_gene: .; len: 12; j_gene: TRBJ2-1; CDR3aa: CASSPAGGEQFF; CDR3nt: TGTGCCAGCAGTCCTGCGGGTGGTGAGCAGTTCTTC
v_gene: TRBV7-2; abundance: few; d_gene: .; len: 16; j_gene: TRBJ2-5; CDR3aa: CASSAGGTIRRETQYF; CDR3nt: TGTGCCAGCAGCGCCGGGGGTACAATCAGGAGGGAGACCCAGTACTTC
v_gene: TRBV5-1; abundance: .; d_gene: .; len: 14; j_gene: TRBJ2-5; CDR3aa: CASSLVVSVETQYF; CDR3nt: TGCGCCAGCAGCTTGGTCGTCTCTGTAGAGACCCAGTACTTC
v_gene: TRBV9; abundance: once; d_gene: TRBD1; len: 18; j_gene: TRBJ1-6; CDR3aa: CASSPGTGANSYNSPLHF; CDR3nt: TGTGCCAGCAGCCCTGGGACAGGGGCGAATTCCTATAATTCACCCCTCCACTTT
v_gene: TRBV5-6; abundance: .; d_gene: TRBD1; len: 13; j_gene: TRBJ1-1; CDR3aa: CASSLRRGNEAFF; CDR3nt: TGTGCCAGCAGCTTGCGCAGGGGGAATGAAGCTTTCTTT
v_gene: TRBV7-8; abundance: once; d_gene: .; len: 11; j_gene: TRBJ1-2; CDR3aa: CASSLIEVHTF; CDR3nt: TGTGCCAGCAGCCTAATTGAGGTGCACACCTTC
v_gene: TRBV7-3; abundance: .; d_gene: .; len: 14; j_gene: TRBJ1-1; CDR3aa: CASSSNTGGTEAFF; CDR3nt: TGTGCCAGCAGCTCTAATACGGGGGGCACTGAAGCTTTCTTT
v_gene: TRBV6-5; abundance: .; d_gene: .; len: 13; j_gene: TRBJ1-5; CDR3aa: CASSYSVDQPQHF; CDR3nt: TGTGCCAGCAGTTACAGCGTGGATCAGCCCCAGCATTTT